The rows below give T cell receptor beta chains drawn from one sample of a study of blood T cell repertoires in COVID-19. Sequenced by immunoSEQ multiplex PCR; TCRdb stores in-frame clones only, minus some. The table lists around 150,000 clones, around four fifths of them singletons, with roughly 2% in the top ten. What was sequenced was peripheral blood. These receptors originate from a man in his sixties or seventies with acute or convalescent COVID-19. The CDR3 runs from the conserved cysteine through the conserved F or W. Fields, in order: V gene, D gene, clone size, J gene, CDR3 DNA, CDR3 protein. A D gene is named only where the DNA matches it firmly. Where a row states a size, it is once, few, many or the class of an expanded clone; other rows omit it.

v_call: TRBV28
d_call: .
clone_size: .
j_call: TRBJ1-3
cdr3_nt: TGTGCCAGCAGTTTATTTCGGGGGTACCACTCTGGAAACACCATATATTTT
cdr3_aa: CASSLFRGYHSGNTIYF

v_call: TRBV18
d_call: .
clone_size: .
j_call: TRBJ1-3
cdr3_nt: TGTGCCAGCTCACCACCACAGGCCTTCTCTGGAAACACCATATATTTT
cdr3_aa: CASSPPQAFSGNTIYF

v_call: TRBV5-4
d_call: .
clone_size: .
j_call: TRBJ1-1
cdr3_nt: TGTGCCAGCAGCTGGATGGGGGCGGTGAACACTGAAGCTTTCTTT
cdr3_aa: CASSWMGAVNTEAFF

v_call: TRBV6-6
d_call: .
clone_size: .
j_call: TRBJ1-5
cdr3_nt: TGTGCCAGCAGTTACGGGGGGGGTCACAATCAGCCCCAGCATTTT
cdr3_aa: CASSYGGGHNQPQHF

v_call: TRBV28
d_call: .
clone_size: .
j_call: TRBJ1-2
cdr3_nt: TGTGCCAGCAGTTGGTCGGGGGGCTCTAACTATGGCTACACCTTC
cdr3_aa: CASSWSGGSNYGYTF

v_call: TRBV14
d_call: .
clone_size: .
j_call: TRBJ2-3
cdr3_nt: TGTGCCAGCAGCCCGCCTCGGAGGGGGCTAGGAGATACGCAGTATTTT
cdr3_aa: CASSPPRRGLGDTQYF

v_call: TRBV5-1
d_call: TRBD1
clone_size: .
j_call: TRBJ2-5
cdr3_nt: TGCGCCAGCGGACCGGGACAGGGTCCCCAGTACTTC
cdr3_aa: CASGPGQGPQYF

v_call: TRBV9
d_call: .
clone_size: once
j_call: TRBJ1-1
cdr3_nt: TGTGCCAGCAGCTTAGGTAGCAGAATGAACACTGAAGCTTTCTTT
cdr3_aa: CASSLGSRMNTEAFF

v_call: TRBV6-5
d_call: TRBD2
clone_size: .
j_call: TRBJ2-3
cdr3_nt: TGTGCCAGCAGTTCCCCGGGACTAGGAGATACGCAGTATTTT
cdr3_aa: CASSSPGLGDTQYF

v_call: TRBV24-1
d_call: TRBD2
clone_size: .
j_call: TRBJ2-1
cdr3_nt: TGTGCCACCAGGGACGCGGGGGGCAATGAGCAGTTCTTC
cdr3_aa: CATRDAGGNEQFF

v_call: TRBV7-3
d_call: .
clone_size: .
j_call: TRBJ2-1
cdr3_nt: TGTGCCAGCAGCCTCGGAGGGGAGGCCGGTGAGCAGTTCTTC
cdr3_aa: CASSLGGEAGEQFF

v_call: TRBV13
d_call: TRBD2
clone_size: .
j_call: TRBJ2-2
cdr3_nt: TGTGCCAGCAGCCTACTAGCGGGGGCGAACACCGGGGAGCTGTTTTTT
cdr3_aa: CASSLLAGANTGELFF

v_call: TRBV9
d_call: TRBD2
clone_size: .
j_call: TRBJ2-3
cdr3_nt: TGTGCCAGCAGCGTCGGACTAGCGGGGGCAAGCACAGATACGCAGTATTTT
cdr3_aa: CASSVGLAGASTDTQYF

v_call: TRBV19
d_call: TRBD1
clone_size: .
j_call: TRBJ2-7
cdr3_nt: TGTGCCAGTAGCAGGACAGGGAACTACGAGCAGTACTTC
cdr3_aa: CASSRTGNYEQYF

v_call: TRBV7-2
d_call: TRBD2
clone_size: .
j_call: TRBJ2-7
cdr3_nt: TGTGCCAGCAGCTTAGTGGCTAGCGGGGGGGCCGACTCCTACGAGCAGTACTTC
cdr3_aa: CASSLVASGGADSYEQYF

v_call: TRBV30
d_call: TRBD2
clone_size: few
j_call: TRBJ2-3
cdr3_nt: TGTGCCTGGAGTGTACGGGAGGCAGATACGCAGTATTTT
cdr3_aa: CAWSVREADTQYF

v_call: TRBV20-1
d_call: .
clone_size: .
j_call: TRBJ2-3
cdr3_nt: TGCAGTACAGGGAGCACAGATACGCAGTATTTT
cdr3_aa: CSTGSTDTQYF

v_call: TRBV27
d_call: .
clone_size: .
j_call: TRBJ1-5
cdr3_nt: TGTGCCAGGCCGGATCAGCCCCAGCATTTT
cdr3_aa: CARPDQPQHF

v_call: TRBV4-1
d_call: TRBD1
clone_size: .
j_call: TRBJ2-3
cdr3_nt: TGCGCCAGCCAACCGGGACAGGGACTCTCTAGCACAGATACGCAGTATTTT
cdr3_aa: CASQPGQGLSSTDTQYF

v_call: TRBV2
d_call: TRBD1
clone_size: once
j_call: TRBJ2-7
cdr3_nt: TGTGCCAGCATCATAGATTCGGGACAGGCCTTCTCCTACGAGCAGTACTTC
cdr3_aa: CASIIDSGQAFSYEQYF

v_call: TRBV18
d_call: TRBD1
clone_size: .
j_call: TRBJ2-5
cdr3_nt: TGTGCCAGCTCTCGGGGAGCAGGGGGCGGCCAAGAGACCCAGTACTTC
cdr3_aa: CASSRGAGGGQETQYF

v_call: TRBV6-5
d_call: TRBD2
clone_size: .
j_call: TRBJ2-5
cdr3_nt: TGTGCCAGCACCCCGGGGGGGCAAGAGACCCAGTACTTC
cdr3_aa: CASTPGGQETQYF

v_call: TRBV12-3/TRBV12-4
d_call: TRBD1
clone_size: .
j_call: TRBJ1-3
cdr3_nt: TGTGCCAGCACCTGGACAGGGGGAAACACCATATATTTT
cdr3_aa: CASTWTGGNTIYF

v_call: TRBV5-1
d_call: TRBD1
clone_size: .
j_call: TRBJ2-1
cdr3_nt: TGCGCCAGCAGCCAGAGGACAGGGGCGCAAAACAATGAGCAGTTCTTC
cdr3_aa: CASSQRTGAQNNEQFF

v_call: TRBV19
d_call: .
clone_size: .
j_call: TRBJ1-3
cdr3_nt: TGTGCCAGTAGTGGCGGGAGCTCTGGAAACACCATATATTTT
cdr3_aa: CASSGGSSGNTIYF

v_call: TRBV6-5
d_call: TRBD1
clone_size: .
j_call: TRBJ2-7
cdr3_nt: TGTGCCAGCAGTTACTCTCGGACAGGGTGGTTCTACGAGCAGTACTTC
cdr3_aa: CASSYSRTGWFYEQYF

v_call: TRBV11-2
d_call: .
clone_size: .
j_call: TRBJ1-1
cdr3_nt: TGTGCCAGCAGCCTTAATTCATGGACCCCCATGGGGCCTGACACTGAAGCTTTCTTT
cdr3_aa: CASSLNSWTPMGPDTEAFF

v_call: TRBV1
d_call: .
clone_size: .
j_call: TRBJ2-3
cdr3_nt: TGCACCAGCAGCCAAGACCAAACTAGCGGGGCTGAAGATACGCAGTATTTT
cdr3_aa: CTSSQDQTSGAEDTQYF

v_call: TRBV10-3
d_call: TRBD1
clone_size: few
j_call: TRBJ1-2
cdr3_nt: TGTGCCATCAGCCTCCCGGTAGGACAGGGTATTCCCGTCACCTATGGCTACACCTTC
cdr3_aa: CAISLPVGQGIPVTYGYTF

v_call: TRBV5-1
d_call: TRBD2
clone_size: once
j_call: TRBJ2-5
cdr3_nt: TGCGCCAGCAGCGGACTAGCGCCAGAGACCCAGTACTTC
cdr3_aa: CASSGLAPETQYF

v_call: TRBV4-1
d_call: .
clone_size: once
j_call: TRBJ2-5
cdr3_nt: TGCGCCAGCAGCCCAACCCCTTTACCGACAGGCCGATCGAAGACCCAGTACTTC
cdr3_aa: CASSPTPLPTGRSKTQYF

v_call: TRBV2
d_call: TRBD1
clone_size: .
j_call: TRBJ1-4
cdr3_nt: TGTGCCAGCAGACGGACAGGGGGCGGGTTAGGTGAAAAACTGTTTTTT
cdr3_aa: CASRRTGGGLGEKLFF

v_call: TRBV28
d_call: TRBD2
clone_size: .
j_call: TRBJ2-5
cdr3_nt: TGTGCCAGCCTTAGCGGGGGGCCTCACCAAGAGACCCAGTACTTC
cdr3_aa: CASLSGGPHQETQYF

v_call: TRBV9
d_call: TRBD1
clone_size: .
j_call: TRBJ2-3
cdr3_nt: TGTGCCAGCAGCGTAGGACAGACAGGGGATAATATGGATACGCAGTATTTT
cdr3_aa: CASSVGQTGDNMDTQYF

v_call: TRBV18
d_call: TRBD1
clone_size: .
j_call: TRBJ1-1
cdr3_nt: TGTGCCAGCTCACGAGATTCCGGGACAGGGACCGTGACTGAAGCTTTCTTT
cdr3_aa: CASSRDSGTGTVTEAFF

v_call: TRBV5-6
d_call: .
clone_size: .
j_call: TRBJ2-1
cdr3_nt: TGTGCCAGCAGCTTCAAGGAGTCTACCAATGAGCAGTTCTTC
cdr3_aa: CASSFKESTNEQFF

v_call: TRBV12-3/TRBV12-4
d_call: .
clone_size: .
j_call: TRBJ2-1
cdr3_nt: TGTGCCAGCAGGGAGGTGAATGAGCAGTTCTTC
cdr3_aa: CASREVNEQFF

v_call: TRBV19
d_call: .
clone_size: .
j_call: TRBJ2-7
cdr3_nt: TGTGCCAGTAGCCTTGACGGGGGTGCCTACGAGCAGTACTTC
cdr3_aa: CASSLDGGAYEQYF

v_call: TRBV19
d_call: TRBD1
clone_size: .
j_call: TRBJ2-1
cdr3_nt: TGTGCCAGTAGCTCCGGGACAGGGATCTACAATGAGCAGTTCTTC
cdr3_aa: CASSSGTGIYNEQFF

v_call: TRBV7-9
d_call: .
clone_size: .
j_call: TRBJ1-3
cdr3_nt: TGTGCCAGCAGCTTAGGAGGGAGTGGAAACACCATATATTTT
cdr3_aa: CASSLGGSGNTIYF

v_call: TRBV7-6
d_call: .
clone_size: .
j_call: TRBJ2-7
cdr3_nt: TGTGCCAGCAGCTTAGGGCTCGACTACGAGCAGTACTTC
cdr3_aa: CASSLGLDYEQYF

v_call: TRBV19
d_call: TRBD1
clone_size: .
j_call: TRBJ1-2
cdr3_nt: TGTGCCACTAATAAGGGACAGGGGCTTCATGGCTACACCTTC
cdr3_aa: CATNKGQGLHGYTF

v_call: TRBV11-2
d_call: .
clone_size: .
j_call: TRBJ2-7
cdr3_nt: TGTGCCAGCAGCTTACGGTCTGGTAGCGCTTACTACGAGCAGTACTTC
cdr3_aa: CASSLRSGSAYYEQYF

v_call: TRBV3-1/TRBV3-2
d_call: .
clone_size: .
j_call: TRBJ2-7
cdr3_nt: TGTGCCAGCAGCCAAGTTTCGCGGCCGTCCTACGAGCAGTACTTC
cdr3_aa: CASSQVSRPSYEQYF

v_call: TRBV7-2
d_call: .
clone_size: .
j_call: TRBJ1-5
cdr3_nt: TGTGCCAGCAGCTCGGAGGTAGGCAATCAGCCCCAGCATTTT
cdr3_aa: CASSSEVGNQPQHF

v_call: TRBV27
d_call: .
clone_size: .
j_call: TRBJ2-4
cdr3_nt: TGTGCCAGCAGCCGATCCTCGACAGTCGACAGAAACATTCAGTACTTC
cdr3_aa: CASSRSSTVDRNIQYF

v_call: TRBV7-8
d_call: .
clone_size: once
j_call: TRBJ2-7
cdr3_nt: TGTGCCAGCAGCCGAGGCGAGGGTTCCTACGAGCAGTACTTC
cdr3_aa: CASSRGEGSYEQYF

v_call: TRBV5-1
d_call: TRBD2
clone_size: .
j_call: TRBJ2-7
cdr3_nt: TGCGCCAGCAGCCCGTCGGGAGGGGCGGCCTACGAGCAGTACTTC
cdr3_aa: CASSPSGGAAYEQYF

v_call: TRBV13
d_call: .
clone_size: .
j_call: TRBJ1-6
cdr3_nt: TGTGCCAGCAGCTGGGGACTCCCCAATTCACCCCTCCACTTT
cdr3_aa: CASSWGLPNSPLHF

v_call: TRBV28
d_call: .
clone_size: .
j_call: TRBJ2-7
cdr3_nt: TGTGCCAGCAGTTTATATGTGGCAGGGGCCCACGAGCAGTACTTC
cdr3_aa: CASSLYVAGAHEQYF